The 21 T cell receptor beta chains below all came from one sample that was sequenced in a study of cytomegalovirus exposure and HLA in healthy donors. Measured with immunoSEQ multiplex PCR; TCRdb has only the in-frame clones, and not every one. The repertoire holds 100,000 to 150,000 clones, with about nine tenths as singletons. Sequencing input: PBMCs. These receptors were taken from a woman between 18 and 29 years old in good health and CMV-seronegative.

This clone was counted between two and nine times. The chain joins TRBV2 to TRBJ2-1, with D possibly being TRBD2 (5 bases). The germline gives CDR1 SNHLY, CDR2 FYNNEI. The CDR3 has 13 amino acids. Trimming removed 6 bases from V and 2 bases from J, with 8 bases in between. The CDR3 DNA reads as TGTGCCAGCAGCTGGGAGACCTACAATGAGCAGTTCTTC. Amino acid sequence: CASSWETYNEQFF. The full variable domain, completed using reference TRBV2 and TRBJ2-1, is EPEVTQTPSHQVTQMGQEVILRCVPISNHLYFYWYRQILGQKVEFLVSFYNNEISEKSEIFDDQFSVERPDGSNFTLKIRSTKLEDSAMYFCASSWETYNEQFFGPGTRLTVL.

This clone occurred a few times. The V call is TRBV2, the J call TRBJ1-5; tentative D call: TRBD1 (6 bases). Trimming shortened V by 6 bases and J by 0 bases, and 12 bases separated the two germline ends. CDR1 is SNHLY and CDR2 is FYNNEI in the germline V gene. The CDR3 consists of 15 residues. The CDR3 spells CASSLTGGSNQPQHF. The CDR3 DNA reads as TGTGCCAGCAGCCTGACAGGTGGTAGCAATCAGCCCCAGCATTTT.

The rearrangement joins TRBV11-3 to TRBJ1-2; possibly TRBD1 for D (6 bases). Germline CDR1 is SGHNT and CDR2 is YENEEA. The CDR3 is 16 amino acids. V was trimmed by 5 bases and J by 0 bases, leaving 16 bases between them. The CDR3 here is CASSRGGRTANYGYTF. For the CDR3, the DNA is TGTGCCAGCAGCCGAGGGGGAAGGACAGCTAACTATGGCTACACCTTC.

This clone has a handful of counts. The CDR3 loop reads CASSLDSLQQYF. CDR3 bases: TGTGCCAGCAGCTTAGACAGTTTACAGCAGTATTTT. The chain is built from TRBV11-2 and TRBJ2-3; D gene unclear. V lost 0 bases and J lost 11, with 9 bases in between. The CDR3 extends over 12 amino acids. Germline CDR1 and CDR2: SGHAT and FQNNGV.

This chain connects TRBV27 to TRBJ1-1; 7 nucleotides agree with TRBD1. CDR1 is MNHEY and CDR2 is SMNVEV in the germline V gene (reference sequence). V shed 5 bases and J 4 bases; nucleotides not matched to a gene: 16. The CDR3 consists of 17 residues. The CDR3 DNA sequence: TGTGCCAGCAGTACACAGGACAGGCCTTACTCTGGCACTGAAGCTTTCTTT. Translation gives CASSTQDRPYSGTEAFF.

The chain carries TRBV5-1 and TRBJ1-1; TRBD1 might be the D (5 bases). Trimming took off 0 bases at V and 3 bases at J, with 15 bases between the two ends. Germline CDR1 reads SGHRS; CDR2 reads YFSETQ. The CDR3 loop spans 16 amino acids. DNA of the CDR3: TGCGCCAGCAGCTTGGGGGTTGTTGGAGGGGACACTGAAGCTTTCTTT. Translation: CASSLGVVGGDTEAFF.

A single count supports this clone. In DNA form, the CDR3 reads TGTGCCAGTAGTGCGGGGGACAGGATGGGGGCTGAAGCTTTCTTT. Translating it yields CASSAGDRMGAEAFF. The chain is built from TRBV19 and TRBJ1-1, with 8 bases identical to TRBD1. Trimming took 5 bases from V and 6 from J; bases not matched to a gene: 11. From germline, CDR1 is LNHDA and CDR2 SQIVND (reference sequence). This CDR3 contains 15 residues.

The CDR3, as DNA: TGCGCCAGCAGCGCGGACAGGGTTACCTACGAGCAGTACTTC. Its protein is CASSADRVTYEQYF. This chain links TRBV5-1 with TRBJ2-7, with 8 bases fitting TRBD1. The CDR3 is 14 residues long. The junction had 5 bases not matched to a gene; V was cut back by 4 bases and J by 2 bases. Germline CDR1 is SGHRS and CDR2 is YFSETQ.

The rearrangement uses TRBV15 and TRBJ2-2, with TRBD2 identical over 7 bases. This CDR3 spans 17 amino acids. CDR1 is LNHNV and CDR2 is YYDKDF in the germline V gene (reference sequence). V shed 0 bases, J shed 7 bases, and the junction held 11 bases outside the gene matches. CDR3 nucleotide sequence: TGTGCCACCAGCAGAGACAGGAGCGGGACTCCCCACGGGGAGCTGTTTTTT. This sequence encodes CATSRDRSGTPHGELFF.

CDR3 amino acids: CASSFTGGTGELFF. DNA of the CDR3: TGTGCCAGCAGCTTTACAGGGGGCACCGGGGAGCTGTTTTTT. The rearrangement links TRBV7-2 to TRBJ2-2; 8 nucleotides align to TRBD1. V was pared by 3 bases and J by 4 bases, with 1 base of the junction left unmatched. From germline, CDR1 is SGHTA and CDR2 FQGNSA. This CDR3 contains 14 residues. Complete variable domain (other parts from reference TRBV7-2 and TRBJ2-2): GAGVSQSPSNKVTEKGKDVELRCDPISGHTALYWYRQSLGQGLEFLIYFQGNSAPDKSGLPSDRFSAERTGGSVSTLTIQRTQQEDSAVYLCASSFTGGTGELFFGEGSRLTVL.

A note on this clone: The same CDR3 is also encoded by other DNA sequences in this sample. This rearrangement joins TRBV4-1 to TRBJ2-7; 8 nucleotides align to TRBD1. The CDR3 totals 14 residues. Germline values: CDR1 MGHRA, CDR2 YSYEKL. The V and J ends lost 4 bases and 2 bases, in that order; junction bases with no gene match: 4. CDR3 sequence reads: CASSLGQGAYEQYF. CDR3 in DNA: TGCGCCAGCAGCCTCGGACAGGGAGCCTACGAGCAGTACTTC.

The chain links TRBV28 to TRBJ1-2; 7 bases line up with TRBD1. The CDR3 loop spans 15 amino acids. Looked up from germline, CDR1 is MDHEN and CDR2 is SYDVKM. The J segment lost 4 bases and the V segment lost 2 bases, leaving 7 bases of the junction unmatched. The CDR3 loop reads CASSLPRQGIYGYTF. CDR3 sequence (DNA): TGTGCCAGCAGTTTACCGCGACAGGGAATCTATGGCTACACCTTC.

The V gene is TRBV27, the J gene TRBJ2-1, with D maybe TRBD1 (5 bases). The CDR3 consists of 11 residues. V was clipped by 5 bases and J by 10 bases, with 9 bases between them. In germline, CDR1 is MNHEY, CDR2 SMNVEV (reference sequence). The CDR3 DNA reads TGTGCCAGCAGTCTAACAGGAGAGCAGTTCTTC. Translation: CASSLTGEQFF.

The chain employs TRBV7-6 and TRBJ2-1; possible D gene TRBD2, 6 bases. Trimming shortened V by 2 bases and J by 2 bases, and 13 bases separated the two germline ends. The CDR3 has 16 amino acids. Per the germline V gene, CDR1 is SGHVS and CDR2 is FNYEAQ. This CDR3 is CASSLSAGRTYNEQFF. DNA of the CDR3: TGTGCCAGCAGCTTAAGTGCCGGGAGAACCTACAATGAGCAGTTCTTC.

V and J are TRBV4-2 and TRBJ2-1; 12 bases are a match to TRBD1. The CDR3 has 15 residues. Germline CDR1 is LGHNA and CDR2 is YNFKEQ. J was trimmed by 6 bases and V by 0 bases; bases with no gene match: 0. This CDR3 is CASSQEGQGANEQFF. The CDR3, as DNA: TGTGCCAGCAGCCAAGAGGGACAGGGGGCCAATGAGCAGTTCTTC.

The genes are TRBV5-1 and TRBJ2-7; no definite D call. The CDR3 is made up of 14 amino acids. The V gene's germline CDR1 is SGHRS and CDR2 YFSETQ. With 1 base removed from V and 3 bases from J, the gap between germline ends came to 11 bases. As DNA, the CDR3 is TGCGCCAGCAGCTTGTCTGGCGGTTACTACGAGCAGTACTTC. This sequence encodes CASSLSGGYYEQYF.

The CDR3 DNA follows: TGTGCCAGCAGCGTAAACAGCGGGAACCTTCAAGAGACCCAGTACTTC. Translation: CASSVNSGNLQETQYF. This chain uses TRBV9 with TRBJ2-5, with 7 positions matching TRBD2. Germline-derived CDR1 and CDR2 are SGDLS and YYNGEE. Trimming at V came to 1 base and at J to 2 bases, leaving 8 bases not matched to a gene. The CDR3 sequence is 16 residues long.

This chain links TRBV7-9 with TRBJ1-2; D unclear. The CDR3 is 13 amino acids. Germline loops: CDR1 SEHNR, CDR2 FQNEAQ (reference sequence). Trimming took off 4 bases at V and 4 bases at J, with 10 bases between the two ends. The CDR3 DNA follows: TGTGCCAGCAGCTCAGACACTTCCTATGGCTACACCTTC. This sequence encodes CASSSDTSYGYTF. Full variable domain (outside the CDR3, taken from reference TRBV7-9 and TRBJ1-2): DTGVSQNPRHKITKRGQNVTFRCDPISEHNRLYWYRQTLGQGPEFLTYFQNEAQLEKSRLLSDRFSAERPKGSFSTLEIQRTEQGDSAMYLCASSSDTSYGYTFGSGTRLTVV.

V gene TRBV19 combines with J gene TRBJ2-5; TRBD1 matches 9 bases. This CDR3 comprises 15 residues. With 6 bases clipped from V and 5 bases from J, the junction kept 10 bases outside the gene matches. Germline V gene lookup returns CDR1 LNHDA and CDR2 SQIVND (reference sequence). The CDR3 sequence: CASSLTQTGGETQYF. CDR3 in DNA: TGTGCCAGTAGCCTAACTCAGACAGGGGGGGAGACCCAGTACTTC.

The gene calls are TRBV7-9 and TRBJ1-3, with 9 bases that match TRBD1. This CDR3 spans 16 amino acids. The junction had 7 bases not matched to a gene; V was cut back by 3 bases and J by 4 bases. Germline assignment: CDR1 SEHNR and CDR2 FQNEAQ (reference sequence). In nucleotides, the CDR3 is TGTGCCAGCAGCTTCAAACAGGGGGCGACGGGAAACACCATATATTTT. This codes for CASSFKQGATGNTIYF.

V and J are TRBV14 and TRBJ1-1, with 8 bases fitting TRBD1. V dropped 2 bases and J dropped 5; count of bases not matched to a gene: 10. The CDR3 runs to 16 residues. Germline lookup yields CDR1 SGHDN and CDR2 FVKESK. The CDR3 sequence is CASSQFDRGVGTEAFF. The CDR3 nucleotides are TGTGCCAGCAGCCAATTCGACAGGGGAGTGGGGACTGAAGCTTTCTTT. The entire variable domain, with the rest obtained from reference TRBV14 and TRBJ1-1, is as follows: EAGVTQFPSHSVIEKGQTVTLRCDPISGHDNLYWYRRVMGKEIKFLLHFVKESKQDESGMPNNRFLAERTGGTYSTLKVQPAELEDSGVYFCASSQFDRGVGTEAFFGQGTRLTVV.